What follows are 28 T cell receptor beta chains derived from one specimen sequenced in a study of CD8+CD57+ T cells in acquired aplastic anemia. TCR beta VDJ combinations and CDR3 sequences were profiled from genomic DNA. TCRdb itself ran the reads through MiXCR, one entry per CDR3 protein. This table holds some 190,000 distinct CDR3 sequences, roughly half found once. The sequencing sample was made of sorted CD4+, CD8+, or CD8+CD57+ T cells (not recorded which) from PBMCs. These receptors originate from a human donor in good health, serving as a control.

The chain links TRBV15 to TRBJ1-5; maybe TRBD1 (5 bases). With 5 bases removed from V and 1 base from J, the gap between germline ends came to 12 bases. CDR3 length: 15 amino acids. Germline V gene sequence: CDR1 LNHNV, CDR2 YYDKDF (reference sequence). CDR3 region: CATSSPTESNQPQHF. The CDR3, as DNA: TGTGCCACCAGCTCCCCGACAGAGAGCAATCAGCCCCAGCATTTT.

This clonotype was picked up many times. The chain joins TRBV11-2 to TRBJ2-7; 7 nucleotides match TRBD2. Germline V gene lookup returns CDR1 SGHAT and CDR2 FQNNGV. The J segment lost 3 bases and the V segment lost 4 bases, leaving 9 bases of the junction unmatched. CDR3 length: 15 amino acids. The CDR3 DNA reads as TGTGCCAGCAGCTCCCTCGGGGGGAGCAACTACGAGCAGTACTTC. This encodes CASSSLGGSNYEQYF.

The rearrangement links TRBV29-1 to TRBJ2-1, with 8 positions matching TRBD1. Trimming took 5 bases from V and 8 from J; bases not matched to a gene: 5. CDR1 is SQVTM, CDR2 ANQGSEA, per germline. The CDR3 consists of 12 residues. This CDR3 reads CSVRQGYDEQFF. CDR3 nucleotides: TGCAGCGTTCGACAGGGGTACGATGAGCAGTTCTTC.

Points on this clonotype: At one end the junction does not follow the germline gene, possibly because of a read error. The rearrangement uses TRBV7-3 and TRBJ2-7, with a tentative D call TRBD1 (5 bases). The CDR3 runs to 14 residues. Germline CDR1 reads SGHTA; CDR2 reads FQGTGA. The CDR3 nucleotides are TGTGCCGGCAGCTTAACAGGAAACTCCTACGAGCAGTACTTC. Translating gives CAGSLTGNSYEQYF.

This clonotype was observed once. The V gene is TRBV11-2, the J gene TRBJ1-2; 10 bases map to TRBD1. The germline V gene encodes CDR1 SGHAT and CDR2 FQNNGV. This CDR3 is built from 13 residues. V lost 5 bases to trimming and J lost 8 bases; unmatched junction nucleotides: 5. The CDR3 DNA reads as TGTGCCAGCAGCCGGGACAGGGGAGGCGGCTACACCTTC. Protein sequence: CASSRDRGGGYTF.

The rearrangement links TRBV7-2 to TRBJ1-4; TRBD1 aligns across 7 bases. CDR1 SGHTA and CDR2 FQGNSA come from the germline V gene. After removal of 0 bases from V and 5 bases from J, the junction contained 3 bases not matched to a gene. CDR3 size: 15 residues. The CDR3 DNA is TGTGCCAGCAGCTTAGCAGGGGGCGGGAATGAAAAACTGTTTTTT. Translation: CASSLAGGGNEKLFF.

As for this clonotype: This may stem from a read error, because a much larger clone lies one nucleotide away. V usage is TRBV6-5 and J usage is TRBJ1-1; no clear D gene. V was shortened by 5 bases and J by 4 bases, with 11 bases between the two germline ends. Germline assignment: CDR1 MNHEY and CDR2 SVGAGI. This CDR3 has 13 residues. DNA of the CDR3: TGTGCCAGCAGTGAATCTGAGGGCACTGAAGCTTTCTTT. It specifies CASSESEGTEAFF.

This clonotype was found many times. The chain links TRBV6-5 to TRBJ2-3; a possible D gene is TRBD2 (6 bases). With 9 bases removed from V and 4 bases from J, the gap between germline ends came to 14 bases. The CDR3 has 13 residues. CDR1 and CDR2 (germline): MNHEY, SVGAGI. CDR3 DNA sequence: TGTGCCAGTTCTGCGGGGATCTCAGATACGCAGTATTTT. It yields the protein CASSAGISDTQYF.

This clonotype was observed once. The chain couples TRBV20-1 to TRBJ1-1; TRBD1 is a possible D gene (5 bases). The ends were cut back, 7 bases at V and 7 bases at J, with 10 bases in the middle. The CDR3 has 10 residues. Germline lookup yields CDR1 DFQATT and CDR2 SNEGSKA (reference sequence). The CDR3 protein is CSVLTGEAFF. CDR3 nucleotide sequence: TGCAGTGTACTTACAGGTGAAGCTTTCTTT.

In the case of this clonotype: Because it lacks the conserved phenylalanine or tryptophan at the end, this CDR3 is likely a read error. No DNA is shown, since the ends of the CDR3 on it are uncertain; the CDR3 is the one TCRdb lists. The V call is TRBV7-3, the J call TRBJ1-1. The CDR3 is made up of 9 amino acids, end residues included. CDR1 SGHTA and CDR2 FQGTGA come from the germline V gene. CDR3 amino acids: CASSPRVLL.

The CDR3 here is CASSVEAGRDKETQYF. The DNA of the CDR3 is TGTGCCAGCAGCGTAGAAGCGGGACGGGACAAGGAGACCCAGTATTTT. The chain joins TRBV9 to TRBJ2-3; a possible D gene is TRBD2 (7 bases). The CDR3 is 16 residues long. The germline gives CDR1 SGDLS, CDR2 YYNGEE. Trimming took off 0 bases at V and 12 bases at J, with 23 bases between the two ends.

The CDR3, as DNA: TGCAGCGGCGGACAGGTGAACACTGAAGCTTTCTTT. As protein: CSGGQVNTEAFF. This sequence joins TRBV29-1 and TRBJ1-1; 7 bases fit TRBD1. V shed 7 bases and J 0 bases; nucleotides not matched to a gene: 2. This CDR3 region has 12 residues. Germline loops: CDR1 SQVTM, CDR2 ANQGSEA.

This clonotype came up many times. The rearrangement links TRBV28 to TRBJ2-7; D may be TRBD1 (6 bases). This CDR3 contains 14 residues. In germline, CDR1 is MDHEN, CDR2 SYDVKM. V lost 5 bases and J 4 bases, leaving 15 bases between the germline ends. This CDR3 is CASSNRVPNYEQYF. The CDR3 bases are TGTGCCAGCAGTAACAGGGTCCCCAATTACGAGCAGTACTTC.

There are many counts of this clonotype. CDR3 sequence (DNA): TGCGCCAGCAGGCCGACAGGTCTTCTCGCCCCCTCTTACGAGCAGTACTTC. Translation: CASRPTGLLAPSYEQYF. The rearrangement uses TRBV4-1 and TRBJ2-7; tentatively, D is TRBD1 (6 bases). This CDR3 is built from 17 residues. The germline CDR1 and CDR2 sequences are MGHRA and YSYEKL. Trimming cost V 6 bases and J 4 bases, with 25 bases left between them.

V usage is TRBV20-1 and J usage is TRBJ1-5; no clear D. The CDR3 has 11 amino acids. Germline V gene lookup returns CDR1 DFQATT and CDR2 SNEGSKA (reference sequence). V was cut by 3 bases and J by 7 bases, with 7 bases left in between. The CDR3 spells CSASDGQPQHF. The CDR3 nucleotides are TGCAGTGCTAGTGATGGACAGCCCCAGCATTTT.

The chain combines TRBV19 with TRBJ1-5; TRBD1 is a possible D gene (6 bases). Germline values: CDR1 LNHDA, CDR2 SQIVND (reference sequence). The CDR3 loop spans 15 amino acids. V lost 5 bases and J lost 6, with 17 bases in between. CDR3 DNA: TGTGCCAGTAGTCCCCTTACAGGGTTCGGTCAGCCCCAGCATTTT. Protein sequence: CASSPLTGFGQPQHF.

Ten or more counts support this clonotype. The chain is built from TRBV6-2 or TRBV6-3 and TRBJ1-1; TRBD1 matches 8 bases. Germline V gene lookup returns CDR1 MNHEY and CDR2 SVGEGT. V was pared by 6 bases and J by 4 bases, with 10 bases of the junction left unmatched. This CDR3 contains 15 residues. The CDR3 loop is CASSQGQGWGTEAFF. The CDR3 DNA reads as TGTGCCAGCAGCCAAGGACAGGGTTGGGGCACTGAAGCTTTCTTT.

This clonotype was detected many times. This chain links TRBV28 with TRBJ2-3; D unresolved. V was pared by 5 bases and J by 6 bases, with 12 bases between. The germline gives CDR1 MDHEN, CDR2 SYDVKM. This CDR3 is 13 amino acids long. The DNA of the CDR3 is TGTGCCAGCAGTGACCCAGGAGCGGATACGCAGTATTTT. It specifies CASSDPGADTQYF.

This clonotype has ten or more counts. V usage is TRBV5-1 and J usage is TRBJ2-3; tentatively, D is TRBD1 (5 bases). V lost 4 bases and J lost 8, with 17 bases in between. This CDR3 is built from 14 residues. From germline, CDR1 is SGHRS and CDR2 YFSETQ. The CDR3 sequence is CASSAQGAPGTQYF. The CDR3 coding sequence is TGCGCCAGCAGCGCCCAGGGTGCCCCGGGTACGCAGTATTTT.

CDR3 DNA: TGCGCCAGCAGCTTGGTTCCTAGCGGGGATCATACGCAGTATTTT. The encoded protein is CASSLVPSGDHTQYF. The J gene is TRBJ2-3, the V gene TRBV5-1; 9 bases agree with TRBD2. The CDR3 has 15 residues. Germline CDR1 and CDR2: SGHRS and YFSETQ. Trimming cost V 0 bases and J 7 bases; bases outside gene matches: 6. Complete variable domain (other parts from reference TRBV5-1 and TRBJ2-3): KAGVTQTPRYLIKTRGQQVTLSCSPISGHRSVSWYQQTPGQGLQFLFEYFSETQRNKGNFPGRFSGRQFSNSRSEMNVSTLELGDSALYLCASSLVPSGDHTQYFGPGTRLTVL.

The rearrangement joins TRBV20-1 to TRBJ2-7; 9 nucleotides line up with TRBD2. Trimming at V came to 0 bases and at J to 1 base, leaving 10 bases not matched to a gene. The CDR3 contains 17 residues. Germline V gene sequence: CDR1 DFQATT, CDR2 SNEGSKA (reference sequence). The CDR3 nucleotides are TGCAGTGCTAGAGATGCCGCGGGCGGGGGGGCGTCCTACGAGCAGTACTTC. As protein: CSARDAAGGGASYEQYF.

The CDR3 region has the DNA TGTGCCACCAGCGGCCGGGACAGCAAAAAAGAGACCCAGTACTTC. Translated, it gives CATSGRDSKKETQYF. The chain recombines TRBV15 with TRBJ2-5; 7 bases align to TRBD1. The junction had 9 bases not matched to a gene; V was cut back by 5 bases and J by 3 bases. Per the germline V gene, CDR1 is LNHNV and CDR2 is YYDKDF (reference sequence). The CDR3 covers 15 residues.

This clonotype has a handful of counts. CDR3 nucleotide sequence: TGTGCCAGCTCCCCCTCATGGGGGACTGAAGCTTTCTTT. This codes for CASSPSWGTEAFF. The V call is TRBV2, the J call TRBJ1-1; tentatively, D is TRBD1 (5 bases). Trimming cost V 8 bases and J 5 bases, with 15 bases left between them. Per the germline V gene, CDR1 is SNHLY and CDR2 is FYNNEI. This CDR3 is 13 amino acids long.

The chain links TRBV7-6 to TRBJ2-5; D remains ambiguous. The CDR3 is 13 residues long. CDR1 and CDR2 from the germline V gene are SGHVS and FNYEAQ. The V and J ends lost 3 bases and 1 base respectively, with 6 bases between them. CDR3 residues: CASSLNSQETQYF. The DNA for the CDR3 is TGTGCCAGCAGCTTGAACAGCCAAGAGACCCAGTACTTC.

About this clonotype itself: The junction differs from germline at one of its ends, possibly a read error. The V call is TRBV7-2, the J call TRBJ1-5; 7 bases line up with TRBD1. CDR1 SGHTA and CDR2 FQGNSA come from the germline V gene. This CDR3 is 14 amino acids long. CDR3 in DNA: TGCACCAGCAGCGCTACCCCAGGGGGACAGCCCCAGCATTTT. It codes for CTSSATPGGQPQHF.

This clonotype was seen ten or more times. The chain is built from TRBV5-6 and TRBJ2-5, with 11 bases that match TRBD1. The V gene end was trimmed by 1 base and the J gene end by 5 bases; junction bases not matched to a gene: 4. Per germline, CDR1 SGHDT and CDR2 YYEEEE. This CDR3 spans 15 amino acids. The CDR3 sequence: CASSLRTGGLETQYF. CDR3 bases: TGTGCCAGCAGCTTGAGGACAGGGGGCTTGGAGACCCAGTACTTC.

This clonotype was found many times. This sequence joins TRBV11-2 and TRBJ2-5; D unresolved. This CDR3 spans 13 amino acids. CDR1 SGHAT and CDR2 FQNNGV come from the germline V gene. V shed 1 base and J shed 4 bases, with 7 bases lying between them. The CDR3 DNA is TGTGCCAGCAGCTTAGTCGGGCTAGAGACCCAGTACTTC. Translated: CASSLVGLETQYF. Drawing the rest from reference TRBV11-2 and TRBJ2-5, the complete variable domain is EAGVAQSPRYKIIEKRQSVAFWCNPISGHATLYWYQQILGQGPKLLIQFQNNGVVDDSQLPKDRFSAERLKGVDSTLKIQPAKLEDSAVYLCASSLVGLETQYFGPGTRLLVL.

This clonotype was detected ten times or more. The J gene is TRBJ1-4, the V gene TRBV7-9; TRBD1 agrees at 9 bases. Unmatched junction bases numbered 14, after V lost 4 bases and J lost 8 bases. CDR3 length: 17 amino acids. CDR1 is SEHNR and CDR2 is FQNEAQ in the germline V gene (reference sequence). The CDR3: CASSSSRDRDKGEKLFF. As DNA, the CDR3 is TGTGCCAGCAGCTCGTCCCGGGACAGGGATAAGGGCGAAAAACTGTTTTTT.